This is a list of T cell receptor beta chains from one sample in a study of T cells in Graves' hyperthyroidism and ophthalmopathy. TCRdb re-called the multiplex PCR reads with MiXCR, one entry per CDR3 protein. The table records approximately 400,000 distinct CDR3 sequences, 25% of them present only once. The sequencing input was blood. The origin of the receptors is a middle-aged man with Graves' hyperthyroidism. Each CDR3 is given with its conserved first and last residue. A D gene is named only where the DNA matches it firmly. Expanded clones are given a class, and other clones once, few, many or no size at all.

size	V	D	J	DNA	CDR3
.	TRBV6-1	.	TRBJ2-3	TGTGCCAGCAGTGAATGGGGCGGTAGCTTCACAGATACGCAGTATTTT	CASSEWGGSFTDTQYF
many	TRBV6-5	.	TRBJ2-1	TGTGCCAGCAGTTACAGATACGGGAAGCGTATCAGCTCCTACAATGAGCAGTTCTTC	CASSYRYGKRISSYNEQFF
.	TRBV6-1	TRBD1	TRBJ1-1	TGTGCCAGCGCCCGACAGGGGGCTGAAGCTTTCTTT	CASARQGAEAFF
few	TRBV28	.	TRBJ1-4	TGTGCCAGCTTAACGGGGGGGCTGGGGGAAAAACTGTTTTTT	CASLTGGLGEKLFF
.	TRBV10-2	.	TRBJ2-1	TGCGCCAGCAGTATTCCGGGAGAACGTTACAATGAGCAGTTCTTC	CASSIPGERYNEQFF
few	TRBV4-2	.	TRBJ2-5	TGTGCCAGCAGCCAATCAGGACATCCGGAGACCCAGTACTTC	CASSQSGHPETQYF
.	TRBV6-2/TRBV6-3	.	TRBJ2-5	TGTGCCAGCAGTAGAGGGACACTACAACTCCAAGAGACCCAGTACTTC	CASSRGTLQLQETQYF
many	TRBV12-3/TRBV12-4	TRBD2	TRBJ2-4	TGTGCCAGCAGTTTAATTCGTGGGACTAGCGGAATCAAAAACATTCAGTACTTC	CASSLIRGTSGIKNIQYF
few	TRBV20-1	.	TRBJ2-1	TGCAGTGCTAGAGATCGGGCGAGTTACAATGAGCAGTTCTTC	CSARDRASYNEQFF
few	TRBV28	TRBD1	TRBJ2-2	TGTGCCAGCAGGCCCCGGGACAGGGGAGGATTTTTGGGGACCGGGGAGCTGTTTTTT	CASRPRDRGGFLGTGELFF
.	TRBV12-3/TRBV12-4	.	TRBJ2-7	TGTGCCACCAGTCCCCGCTCGACAGCCGGTGCCTACGAGCAGTACTTC	CATSPRSTAGAYEQYF
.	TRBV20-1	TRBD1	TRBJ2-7	TGCAGTGCTACCGGACAGGGGGGCGCGCAGTACTTC	CSATGQGGAQYF
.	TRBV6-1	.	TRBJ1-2	TGTGCCAGCAGTGATGCGGTCCGTTTCTATGGCTACACCTTC	CASSDAVRFYGYTF
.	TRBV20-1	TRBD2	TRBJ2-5	TGCAGTGCAAAGACTAGCGGGAGTTTAGAGACCCCGTACTTC	CSAKTSGSLETPYF
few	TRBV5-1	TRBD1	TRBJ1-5	TGCGCCAGCAGCGCCGGACAGGGAGGCAATCAGCCCCAGCATTTT	CASSAGQGGNQPQHF
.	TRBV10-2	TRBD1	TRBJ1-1	TGCGCCAGCAGTGACCGGGACAGGGGGCGACGGAACACTGAAGCTTTCTTT	CASSDRDRGRRNTEAFF
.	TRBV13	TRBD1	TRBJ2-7	TGTGCCAGCAGCTCCCCGGGGCAGGGGGCCCACGAGCAGTACTTC	CASSSPGQGAHEQYF
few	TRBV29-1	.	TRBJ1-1	TGCAGCGTCTCGGACGGAGAAGCTTTCTTT	CSVSDGEAFF
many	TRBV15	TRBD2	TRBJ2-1	TGTGCCACCAGCAGAGATTATAGCGGGATATCACGGGAGCAGTTCTTC	CATSRDYSGISREQFF
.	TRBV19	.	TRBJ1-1	TGTGCCAGTAGTATCGGCCTGTGGAACACTGAAGCTTTCTTT	CASSIGLWNTEAFF
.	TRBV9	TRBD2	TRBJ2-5	TGTGCCAGCAGCGTCTCTAGCGGGAGCGAGACCCAGTACTTC	CASSVSSGSETQYF
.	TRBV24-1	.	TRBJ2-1	TGTGCCACCAGTGACGGGCTCTACCATGAGCAGTTCTTC	CATSDGLYHEQFF
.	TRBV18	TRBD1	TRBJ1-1	TGTGCCAGCTCACCTGGACAGGGATGGGACACTGAAGCTTTCTTT	CASSPGQGWDTEAFF
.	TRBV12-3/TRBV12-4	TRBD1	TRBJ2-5	TGTGCCAGCAGGAGGGGGCCCCCCCAAGAGACCCAGTACTTC	CASRRGPPQETQYF
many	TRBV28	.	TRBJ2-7	TGTGCCAGCAGTTTAGAGATTCCCTACGAGCAGTACTTC	CASSLEIPYEQYF
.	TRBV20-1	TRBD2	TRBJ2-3	TGCAGTGCTAGAGAACTAGCGGGAGATCCGGGTACGCAGTATTTT	CSARELAGDPGTQYF
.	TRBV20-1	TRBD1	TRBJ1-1	TGCAGTGCTGGGATGACAGGGCGGGAAGCTTTCTTT	CSAGMTGREAFF
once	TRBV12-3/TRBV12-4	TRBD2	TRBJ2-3	TGTGCCAGCAGCCGGACTAGCGGTAGCCCCACAGATACGCAGTATTTT	CASSRTSGSPTDTQYF
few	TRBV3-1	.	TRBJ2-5	TGTGCCAGCAGCCAAGATAGGGTAGCTGAGACCCAGTACTTC	CASSQDRVAETQYF
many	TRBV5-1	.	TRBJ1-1	TGCGCCAGCAGCCCGAGTATGAACACTGAAGCTTTCTTT	CASSPSMNTEAFF
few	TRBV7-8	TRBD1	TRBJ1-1	TGTGCCAGCAGCTTAGCAGGGGACAGCTTGAACACTGAAGCTTTCTTT	CASSLAGDSLNTEAFF
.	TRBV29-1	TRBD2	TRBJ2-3	TGCAGCGCAGGACTAGCGGGAAGGGATACGCAGTATTTT	CSAGLAGRDTQYF
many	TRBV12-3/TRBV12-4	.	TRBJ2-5	TGTGCCAGCAGTTTGGGGCAGGGGACCCAGTACTTC	CASSLGQGTQYF
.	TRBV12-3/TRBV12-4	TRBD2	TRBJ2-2	TGTGCCAGCAGCACCGTGCGGCTAGCGGGAGGGAAAACCGGGGAGCTGTTTTTT	CASSTVRLAGGKTGELFF
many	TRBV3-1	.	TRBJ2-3	TGTGCCAGCAGCCAATTTGCTCTGGGGAATACGCAGTATTTT	CASSQFALGNTQYF
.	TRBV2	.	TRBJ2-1	TGTGCCAGCGGGACGGGTTCAGAGGGAGGAAATGAGCAGTTCTTC	CASGTGSEGGNEQFF
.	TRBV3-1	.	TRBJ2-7	TGTGCCAGCAGCCAAGAGGGGGCGCCCAGCGAGCAGTACTTC	CASSQEGAPSEQYF
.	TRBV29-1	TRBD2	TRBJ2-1	TGCAGCGCCGAAGCGGGGGGGGATGAGCAGTTCTTC	CSAEAGGDEQFF
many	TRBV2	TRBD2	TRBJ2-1	TGTGCCAGCAGGATCTCCGTAACGGGACTAGCGGGAGACAATGAGCAGTTCTTC	CASRISVTGLAGDNEQFF
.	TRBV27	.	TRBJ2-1	TGTGCCAGCAGCAAGCTCTACAATGAGCAGTTCTTC	CASSKLYNEQFF